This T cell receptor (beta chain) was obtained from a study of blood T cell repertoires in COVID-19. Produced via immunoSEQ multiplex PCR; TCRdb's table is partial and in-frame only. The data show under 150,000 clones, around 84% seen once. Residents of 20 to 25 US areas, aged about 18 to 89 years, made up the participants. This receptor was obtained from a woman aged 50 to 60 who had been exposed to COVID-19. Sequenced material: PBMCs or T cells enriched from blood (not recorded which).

The DNA for the CDR3 is TGTGCCAGCAGCTTGGGAGTCAGGGCTAACTATGGCTACACCTTC. This translates into CASSLGVRANYGYTF. This sequence joins TRBV5-8 and TRBJ1-2; weak D call: TRBD1 (5 bases). Trimming took 0 bases from V and 0 from J, leaving 9 bases between them. Per germline, CDR1 SGHTS and CDR2 YDEGEE. CDR3 length: 15 residues.